This T cell receptor beta chain derives from a study of T cells in Graves' hyperthyroidism and ophthalmopathy. Researchers amplified the TCR beta CDR3 regions from RNA transcripts. Primed by the HTBI set, a first-round RT-PCR was run on the TCR CDR3. TCRdb used MiXCR to reprocess the multiplex PCR reads, holding one entry per CDR3 protein. In the table there are 300,000 to 450,000 distinct CDR3 sequences, approximately 25% of which are singletons. The germline CDR1 and CDR2 sequences are LNHDA and SQIVND (reference sequence). V lost 5 bases and J lost 1; bases outside the gene matches: 7. CDR3 length: 15 amino acids. Diagnosis of hyperthyroidism was new in patients aged 18 to 65, and its duration was under 2 months.

The chain has TRBV19 and TRBJ2-5; 7 bases are shared with TRBD2. Sequenced: blood. The clonotype was recovered from a man aged 45-65 years with Graves' hyperthyroidism. The DNA of the CDR3 is TGTGCCAGTAGTCCCAGGGAGGGACTCCAAGAGACCCAGTACTTC. It translates to CASSPREGLQETQYF.